This T cell receptor beta chain was retrieved from a study of T cells expressing NK-cell markers. Whole-study findings and limits: These same clonotypes (in a few donors) also led the CD3+CD56-NKG2C+ fraction. NKG2C+ dominant clonotype frequencies in roughly six donors were roughly 1.0-7.5% of CD8+ T cells.

Each CDR3 protein gets one entry in TCRdb, which reprocessed the 5' RACE reads and gives no DNA. Its table records about 380,000 distinct CDR3 sequences. Points on this clonotype: Its specificity is not known.

Specimen: blood T cells: a sorted CD56 or NKG2C T cell subset, CD4+ or CD8+ T cells, or bulk PBMC T cells (not recorded which). The TCR was taken from a man aged 18-69 years in good health.

The CDR3 is CASSLRGRGGTGELFF. J is TRBJ2-2 and V is TRBV5-5; the D gene TCRdb calls, TRBD1, cannot be checked with no DNA. CDR3 length: 16 residues. Germline V gives CDR1 SGHKS, CDR2 YYEKEE (reference sequence). The full variable domain, with the rest looked up from reference TRBV5-5 and TRBJ2-2, is DAGVTQSPTHLIKTRGQQVTLRCSPISGHKSVSWYQQVLGQGPQFIFQYYEKEERGRGNFPDRFSARQFPNYSSELNVNALLLGDSALYLCASSLRGRGGTGELFFGEGSRLTVL.